This TCR beta chain was recovered during a study of follicular helper T cells after annual influenza vaccination. Overall study: For some subjects, blood spans the 2013-2014, 2014-2015 and 2015-2016 annual vaccinations.

The CDR3 is 15 amino acids. V dropped 4 bases and J dropped 6; count of bases not matched to a gene: 8. Germline V gene sequence: CDR1 SGHNT, CDR2 YYREEE (reference sequence). Of note for this clone: Its target is unknown.

Using immunoSEQ multiplex PCR, the repertoire was profiled, and TCRdb retains in-frame clones only, with some absent. The table includes approximately 6,500 clones, approximately 78% detected once. The time point was: 2015-2016 season, pre-vaccination. Study-wide findings and caveats: Recurrent ICOS+CD38+ cTfh clonotypes included tetramer and AIM influenza-specific ones.

The sample here was CXCR5- memory CD4+ T cells sorted from blood, taken on the day of influenza vaccination. The source is an adult who received the influenza vaccine. The chain couples TRBV5-4 to TRBJ2-1; 9 bases map to TRBD2. The CDR3 DNA sequence: TGTGCCAGCAGCCCAGGGACTAGCCCCCTCAATGAGCAGTTCTTC. Protein product: CASSPGTSPLNEQFF.